One T cell receptor (beta chain) is described in this entry. These data are taken from a study of CD8+CD57+ T cells in acquired aplastic anemia. Using genomic DNA as the template, TCR beta VDJ and CDR3 profiling was carried out. TCRdb re-analysed the reads in MiXCR, keeping a single row per CDR3 protein. The sample holds around 200,000 distinct CDR3 sequences; 60% to 80% are singletons and the top ten take roughly 62%. The V and J ends lost 0 bases and 2 bases, in that order; junction bases with no gene match: 10. The germline V gene has CDR1 DFQATT and CDR2 SNEGSKA (reference sequence). CDR3 size: 16 residues. CD8+CD57+ cell expansion, shown by flow cytometry, had occurred in the patients selected for sequencing.

This rearrangement joins TRBV20-1 to TRBJ2-7, with TRBD1 identical over 7 bases. This receptor was identified in a human donor with aplastic anemia. Source material: sorted CD4+, CD8+, or CD8+CD57+ T cells (not recorded which) from PBMCs. The CDR3 spells CSARDEGRDSPYEQYF. CDR3 DNA: TGCAGTGCTAGAGATGAAGGCCGGGACAGTCCCTACGAGCAGTACTTC.